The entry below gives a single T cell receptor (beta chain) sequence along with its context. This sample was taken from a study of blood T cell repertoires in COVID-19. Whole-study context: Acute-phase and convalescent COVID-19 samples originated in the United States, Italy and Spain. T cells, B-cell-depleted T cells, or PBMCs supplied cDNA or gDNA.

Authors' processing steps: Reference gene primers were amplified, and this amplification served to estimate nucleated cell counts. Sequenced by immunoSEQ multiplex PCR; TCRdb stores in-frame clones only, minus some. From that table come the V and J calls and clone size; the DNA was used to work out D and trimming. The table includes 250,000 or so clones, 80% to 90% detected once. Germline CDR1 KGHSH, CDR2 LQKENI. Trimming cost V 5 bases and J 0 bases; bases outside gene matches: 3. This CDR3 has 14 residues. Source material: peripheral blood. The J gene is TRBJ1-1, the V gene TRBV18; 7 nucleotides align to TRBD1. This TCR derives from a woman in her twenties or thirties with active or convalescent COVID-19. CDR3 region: CASSGGQMNTEAFF. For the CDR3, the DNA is TGTGCCAGCTCAGGGGGACAGATGAACACTGAAGCTTTCTTT.